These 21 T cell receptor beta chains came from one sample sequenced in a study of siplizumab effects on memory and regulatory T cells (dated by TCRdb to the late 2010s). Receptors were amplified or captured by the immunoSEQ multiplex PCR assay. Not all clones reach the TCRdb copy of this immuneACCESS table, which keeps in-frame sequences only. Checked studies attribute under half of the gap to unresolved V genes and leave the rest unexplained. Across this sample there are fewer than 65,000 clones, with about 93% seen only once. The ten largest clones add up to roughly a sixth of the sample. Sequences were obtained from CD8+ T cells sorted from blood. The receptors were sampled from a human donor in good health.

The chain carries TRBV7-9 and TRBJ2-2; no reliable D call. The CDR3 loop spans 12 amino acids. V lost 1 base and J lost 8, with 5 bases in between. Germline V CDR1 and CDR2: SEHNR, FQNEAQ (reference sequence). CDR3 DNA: TGTGCCAGCAGCTTAGATGGGGGGGAGCTGTTTTTT. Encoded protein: CASSLDGGELFF.

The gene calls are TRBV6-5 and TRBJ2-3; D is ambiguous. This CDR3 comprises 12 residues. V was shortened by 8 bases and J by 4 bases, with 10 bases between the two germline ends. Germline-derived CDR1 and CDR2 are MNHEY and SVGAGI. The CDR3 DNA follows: TGTGCCAGCGGGCCCTCATCAGATACGCAGTATTTT. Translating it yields CASGPSSDTQYF.

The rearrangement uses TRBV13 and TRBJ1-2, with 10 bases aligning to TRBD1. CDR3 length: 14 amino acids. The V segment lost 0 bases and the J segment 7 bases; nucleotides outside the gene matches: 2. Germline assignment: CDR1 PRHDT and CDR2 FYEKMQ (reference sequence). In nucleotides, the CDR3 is TGTGCCAGCAGCTTAGGGACAGGGGGCACTGGCTACACCTTC. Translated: CASSLGTGGTGYTF.

In DNA, the CDR3 is TGTGCCAGCAGTCCAGGGACGGGCTACACCTTC. Amino acid sequence: CASSPGTGYTF. The chain recombines TRBV27 with TRBJ1-2; TRBD1 might be the D (5 bases). The germline V and J ends were trimmed by 5 bases and 8 bases, with 9 bases remaining between them. Germline loops: CDR1 MNHEY, CDR2 SMNVEV (reference sequence). This CDR3 has 11 residues.

CDR3 nucleotides: TGTGCCAGCAGCTTAGGGGCGGTAGAGTTCTTC. Amino acids: CASSLGAVEFF. This chain uses TRBV7-9 with TRBJ2-1; D remains ambiguous. Trimming removed 1 base at V and 14 bases at J, with 9 bases between. Germline V gene data show CDR1 as SEHNR and CDR2 as FQNEAQ (reference sequence). This CDR3 spans 11 amino acids. The full variable domain, rest sourced from reference TRBV7-9 and TRBJ2-1, is DTGVSQNPRHKITKRGQNVTFRCDPISEHNRLYWYRQTLGQGPEFLTYFQNEAQLEKSRLLSDRFSAERPKGSFSTLEIQRTEQGDSAMYLCASSLGAVEFFGPGTRLTVL.

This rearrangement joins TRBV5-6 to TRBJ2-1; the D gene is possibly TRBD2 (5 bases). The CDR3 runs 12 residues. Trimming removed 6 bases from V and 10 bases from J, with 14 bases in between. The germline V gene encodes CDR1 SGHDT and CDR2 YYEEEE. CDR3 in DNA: TGTGCCAGCAACGGAGGTTCGGTGGAGCAGTTCTTC. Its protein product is CASNGGSVEQFF.

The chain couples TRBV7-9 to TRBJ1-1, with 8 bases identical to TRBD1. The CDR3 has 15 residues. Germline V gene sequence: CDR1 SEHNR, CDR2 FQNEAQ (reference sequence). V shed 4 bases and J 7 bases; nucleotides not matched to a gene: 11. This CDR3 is CASSSQGQDGLEAFF. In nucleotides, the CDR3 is TGTGCCAGCAGCTCCCAGGGACAGGACGGCCTTGAAGCTTTCTTT.

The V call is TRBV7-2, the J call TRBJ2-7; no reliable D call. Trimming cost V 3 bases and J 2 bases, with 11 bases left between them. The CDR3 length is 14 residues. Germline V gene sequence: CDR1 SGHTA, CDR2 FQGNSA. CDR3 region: CASSFVPATYEQYF. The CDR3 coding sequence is TGTGCCAGCAGCTTCGTCCCGGCGACCTACGAGCAGTACTTC.

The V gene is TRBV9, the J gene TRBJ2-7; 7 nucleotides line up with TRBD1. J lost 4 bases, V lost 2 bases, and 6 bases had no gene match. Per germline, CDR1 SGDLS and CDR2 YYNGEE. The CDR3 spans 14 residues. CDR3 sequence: CASSVATGLYEQYF. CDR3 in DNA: TGTGCCAGCAGCGTGGCGACAGGGCTTTACGAGCAGTACTTC.

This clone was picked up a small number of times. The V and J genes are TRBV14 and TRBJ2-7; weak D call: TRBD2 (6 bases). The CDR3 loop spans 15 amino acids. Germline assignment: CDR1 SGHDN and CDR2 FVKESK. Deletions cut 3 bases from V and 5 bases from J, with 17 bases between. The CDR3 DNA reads TGTGCCAGCAGCCAGTTGGAGGGCTTCATTAACGAGCAGTACTTC. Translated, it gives CASSQLEGFINEQYF.

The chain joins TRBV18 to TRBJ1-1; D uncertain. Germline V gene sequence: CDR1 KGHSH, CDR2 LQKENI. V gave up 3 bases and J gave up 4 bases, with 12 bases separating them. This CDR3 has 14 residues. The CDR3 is CASSPNWETTEAFF. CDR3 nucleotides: TGTGCCAGCTCACCGAATTGGGAGACCACTGAAGCTTTCTTT.

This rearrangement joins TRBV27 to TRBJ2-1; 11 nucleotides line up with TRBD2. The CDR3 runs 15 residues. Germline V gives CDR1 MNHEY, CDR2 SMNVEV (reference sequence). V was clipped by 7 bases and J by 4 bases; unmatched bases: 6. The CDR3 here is CASKASGRTYNEQFF. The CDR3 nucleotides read TGTGCCAGCAAGGCTAGCGGGAGGACTTACAATGAGCAGTTCTTC.

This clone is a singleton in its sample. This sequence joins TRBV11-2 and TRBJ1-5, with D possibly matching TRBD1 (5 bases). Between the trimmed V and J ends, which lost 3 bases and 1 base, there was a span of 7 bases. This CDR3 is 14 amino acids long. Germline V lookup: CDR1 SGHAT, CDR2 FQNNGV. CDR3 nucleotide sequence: TGTGCCAGCAGCTTGTGGGACAGCAATCAGCCCCAGCATTTT. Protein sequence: CASSLWDSNQPQHF.

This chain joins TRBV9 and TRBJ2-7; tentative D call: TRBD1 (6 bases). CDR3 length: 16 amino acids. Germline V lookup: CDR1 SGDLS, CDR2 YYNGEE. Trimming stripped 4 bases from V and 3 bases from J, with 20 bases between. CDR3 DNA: TGTGCCAGCAGCCCAACGACAGGTGAGGGATACTACGAGCAGTACTTC. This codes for CASSPTTGEGYYEQYF.

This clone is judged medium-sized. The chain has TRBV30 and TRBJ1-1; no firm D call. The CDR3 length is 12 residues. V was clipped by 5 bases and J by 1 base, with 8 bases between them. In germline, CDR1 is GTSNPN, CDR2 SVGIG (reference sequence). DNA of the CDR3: TGTGCCTGGGGAATAGGGAACACTGAAGCTTTCTTT. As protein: CAWGIGNTEAFF.

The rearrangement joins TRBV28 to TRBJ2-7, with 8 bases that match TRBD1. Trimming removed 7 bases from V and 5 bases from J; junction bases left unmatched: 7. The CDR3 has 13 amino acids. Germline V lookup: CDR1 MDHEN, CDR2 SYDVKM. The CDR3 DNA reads TGTGCCAGCATTGACAGGGGAGGCGACGAGCAGTACTTC. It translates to CASIDRGGDEQYF. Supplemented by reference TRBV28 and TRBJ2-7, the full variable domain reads DVKVTQSSRYLVKRTGEKVFLECVQDMDHENMFWYRQDPGLGLRLIYFSYDVKMKEKGDIPEGYSVSREKKERFSLILESASTNQTSMYLCASIDRGGDEQYFGPGTRLTVT.

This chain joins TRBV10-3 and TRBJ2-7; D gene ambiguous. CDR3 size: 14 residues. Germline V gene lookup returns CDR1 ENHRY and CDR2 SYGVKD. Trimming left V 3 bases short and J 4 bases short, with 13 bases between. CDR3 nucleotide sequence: TGTGCCATCAGTGACCCGGCTAGTCCTTACGAGCAGTACTTC. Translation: CAISDPASPYEQYF.

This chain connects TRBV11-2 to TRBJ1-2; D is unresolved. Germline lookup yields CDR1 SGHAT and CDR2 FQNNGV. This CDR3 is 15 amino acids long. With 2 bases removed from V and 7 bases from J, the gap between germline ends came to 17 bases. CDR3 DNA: TGTGCCAGCAGCTTACGAAGCGCGGGGATTAGTGGCTACACCTTC. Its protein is CASSLRSAGISGYTF.

CDR3 nucleotide sequence: TGCGCCAGCAGCCTACGCGGAAGCGGGAGACGGGATGAGCAGTTCTTC. Translation: CASSLRGSGRRDEQFF. The chain recombines TRBV5-1 with TRBJ2-1; 8 bases match TRBD2. The germline V gene has CDR1 SGHRS and CDR2 YFSETQ. V gave up 4 bases and J gave up 8 bases; unmatched junction bases: 14. The CDR3 sequence is 16 residues long.

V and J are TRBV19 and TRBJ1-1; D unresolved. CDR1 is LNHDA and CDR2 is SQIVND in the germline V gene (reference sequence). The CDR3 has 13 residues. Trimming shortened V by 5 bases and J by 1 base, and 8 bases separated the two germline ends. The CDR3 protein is CASSFSSNTEAFF. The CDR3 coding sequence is TGTGCCAGTAGTTTCTCTTCGAACACTGAAGCTTTCTTT.

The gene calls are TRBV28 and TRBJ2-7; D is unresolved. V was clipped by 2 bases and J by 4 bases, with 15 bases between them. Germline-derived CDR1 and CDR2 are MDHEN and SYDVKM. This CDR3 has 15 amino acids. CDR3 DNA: TGTGCCAGCAGTTTAACCCGGAACCTGGCTTACGAGCAGTACTTC. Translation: CASSLTRNLAYEQYF.